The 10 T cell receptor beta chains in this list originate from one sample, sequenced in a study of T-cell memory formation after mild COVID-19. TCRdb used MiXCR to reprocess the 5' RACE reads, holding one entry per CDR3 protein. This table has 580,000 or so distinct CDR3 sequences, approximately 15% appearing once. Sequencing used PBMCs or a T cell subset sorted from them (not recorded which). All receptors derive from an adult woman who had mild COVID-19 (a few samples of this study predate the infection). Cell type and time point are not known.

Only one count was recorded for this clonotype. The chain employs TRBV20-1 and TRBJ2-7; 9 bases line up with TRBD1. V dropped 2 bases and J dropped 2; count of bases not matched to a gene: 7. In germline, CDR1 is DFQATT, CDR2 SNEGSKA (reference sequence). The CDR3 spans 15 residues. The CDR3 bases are TGCAGTGCTAGATGGGGTGGACAGGGGACCTACGAGCAGTACTTC. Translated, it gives CSARWGGQGTYEQYF.

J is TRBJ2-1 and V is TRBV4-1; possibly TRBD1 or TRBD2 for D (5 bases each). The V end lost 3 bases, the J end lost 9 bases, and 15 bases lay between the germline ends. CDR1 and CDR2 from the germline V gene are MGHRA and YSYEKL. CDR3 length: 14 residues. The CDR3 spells CASSHPRDRGEQFF. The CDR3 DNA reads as TGCGCCAGCAGCCACCCTCGGGACCGGGGTGAGCAGTTCTTC.

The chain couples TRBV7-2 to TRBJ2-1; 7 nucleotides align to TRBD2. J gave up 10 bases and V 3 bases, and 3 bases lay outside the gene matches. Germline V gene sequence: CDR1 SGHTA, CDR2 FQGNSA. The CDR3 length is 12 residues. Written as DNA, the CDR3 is TGTGCCAGCAGCTTCTCGCGGGGGGAGCAGTTCTTC. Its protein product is CASSFSRGEQFF.

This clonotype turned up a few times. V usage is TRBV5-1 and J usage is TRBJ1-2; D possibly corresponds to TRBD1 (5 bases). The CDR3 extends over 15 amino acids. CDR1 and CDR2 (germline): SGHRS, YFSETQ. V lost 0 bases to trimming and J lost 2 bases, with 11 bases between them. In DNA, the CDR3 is TGCGCCAGCAGCTTGGGGACATTGTCAAACTATGGCTACACCTTC. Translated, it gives CASSLGTLSNYGYTF.

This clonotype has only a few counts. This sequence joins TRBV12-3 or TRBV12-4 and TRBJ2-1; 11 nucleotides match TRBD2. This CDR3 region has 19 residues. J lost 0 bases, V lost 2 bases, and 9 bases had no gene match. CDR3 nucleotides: TGTGCCAGCAGTTTAATCCGACTAGCGGGGAATAGCTCCTACAATGAGCAGTTCTTC. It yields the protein CASSLIRLAGNSSYNEQFF.

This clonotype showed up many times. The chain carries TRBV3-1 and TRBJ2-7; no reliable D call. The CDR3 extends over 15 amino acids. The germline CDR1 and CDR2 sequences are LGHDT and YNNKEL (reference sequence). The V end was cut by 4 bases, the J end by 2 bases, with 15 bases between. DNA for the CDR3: TGTGCCAGCAGCCCGAGTTTCTCGCCTACCTACGAGCAGTACTTC. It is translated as CASSPSFSPTYEQYF.

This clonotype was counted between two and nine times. The CDR3, as DNA: TGTGCCAGCAGCTTAGCGATGGGACCCGGGGAGCTGTTTTTT. Translation gives CASSLAMGPGELFF. The chain carries TRBV7-6 and TRBJ2-2; D assignment may be TRBD1 or TRBD2 (5 bases each). Germline V gene sequence: CDR1 SGHVS, CDR2 FNYEAQ. The V gene lost 0 bases and the J gene lost 6 bases, with 8 bases spanning the gap. This CDR3 has 14 residues.

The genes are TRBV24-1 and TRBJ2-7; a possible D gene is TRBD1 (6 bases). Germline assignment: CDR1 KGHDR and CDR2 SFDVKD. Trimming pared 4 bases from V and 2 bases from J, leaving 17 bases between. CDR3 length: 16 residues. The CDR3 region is CATSDRAGAPPYEQYF. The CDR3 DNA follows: TGTGCCACCAGTGACCGGGCAGGGGCCCCCCCCTACGAGCAGTACTTC.

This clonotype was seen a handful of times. DNA of the CDR3: TGTGCCAGCAGTTACGGCCCAGGACAGCTAGTTTATAATTCACCCCTCCACTTT. Protein sequence: CASSYGPGQLVYNSPLHF. The rearrangement joins TRBV6-6 to TRBJ1-6; D perhaps matches TRBD1 (6 bases). Germline V gene sequence: CDR1 MNHNY, CDR2 SVGAGI (reference sequence). The CDR3 spans 18 residues. Trimming took off 2 bases at V and 4 bases at J, with 18 bases between the two ends.

The CDR3 coding sequence is TGTGCCAGCAGCCAGGCAGGGTCGGACAGTAGCTCCTACGAGCAGTACTTC. Protein product: CASSQAGSDSSSYEQYF. The J gene is TRBJ2-7, the V gene TRBV3-1; D is possibly TRBD1 (6 bases). V lost 3 bases and J lost 0, with 18 bases in between. There are 17 residues in the CDR3. CDR1 is LGHDT, CDR2 YNNKEL, per germline (reference sequence).